What follows are 30 T cell receptor beta chains derived from one specimen sequenced in a study of cytomegalovirus exposure and HLA in healthy donors. 13 Jbeta primers and 60 Vbeta primers were used for the PCR. Produced via immunoSEQ multiplex PCR; TCRdb's table is partial and in-frame only. The data contain some 130,000 clones, roughly 85% of them seen just once; the ten biggest clones take up around 6.3%. The sequenced sample consisted of PBMCs. These receptors came from a man aged 40-50 years in good health and CMV-seropositive.

This rearrangement joins TRBV30 to TRBJ2-1; 9 bases match TRBD2. The V gene end was trimmed by 7 bases and the J gene end by 3 bases; junction bases not matched to a gene: 4. Germline V CDR1 and CDR2: GTSNPN, SVGIG (reference sequence). This CDR3 spans 13 amino acids. The CDR3 region is CALTSGFYNEQFF. In DNA, the CDR3 is TGTGCCTTAACTAGCGGGTTCTACAATGAGCAGTTCTTC.

The genes are TRBV6-1 and TRBJ1-2; D is perhaps TRBD1 (6 bases). CDR1 MNHNS and CDR2 SASEGT come from the germline V gene. CDR3 size: 12 residues. V was pared by 5 bases and J by 5 bases, with 9 bases between. As DNA, the CDR3 is TGTGCCAGCAGTTGGGACAATTATGGCTACACCTTC. This sequence encodes CASSWDNYGYTF.

The CDR3, as DNA: TGTGCCAGTAGCTTACTCCAGGCTAGCACAGATACGCAGTATTTT. Protein product: CASSLLQASTDTQYF. The rearrangement uses TRBV19 and TRBJ2-3; no reliable D call. V was cut by 6 bases and J by 0 bases, with 13 bases left in between. This CDR3 is 15 amino acids long. Germline V gene lookup returns CDR1 LNHDA and CDR2 SQIVND (reference sequence).

The V call is TRBV9, the J call TRBJ2-7; TRBD2 matches at 8 bases. The CDR3 extends over 14 amino acids. The germline V gene encodes CDR1 SGDLS and CDR2 YYNGEE. The junction had 7 bases not matched to a gene; V was cut back by 2 bases and J by 6 bases. CDR3 in amino acids: CASSVGTSHLEQYF. The CDR3 coding sequence is TGTGCCAGCAGCGTTGGGACTAGTCATCTCGAGCAGTACTTC.

This clone was found a few times. This rearrangement joins TRBV7-2 to TRBJ1-2; no clear D gene. V was shortened by 2 bases and J by 10 bases, with 11 bases between the two germline ends. CDR3 size: 12 residues. CDR1 SGHTA and CDR2 FQGNSA come from the germline V gene. CDR3 amino acids: CASSLLQNDYTF. The CDR3 region has the DNA TGTGCCAGCAGCTTATTACAGAATGACTACACCTTC.

The chain carries TRBV29-1 and TRBJ2-7; TRBD2 aligns across 11 bases. The CDR3 has 16 residues. J gave up 4 bases and V 1 base, and 9 bases lay outside the gene matches. Germline CDR1 is SQVTM and CDR2 is ANQGSEA. CDR3 in amino acids: CSVEAKLAGVFYEQYF. As DNA, the CDR3 is TGCAGCGTTGAAGCCAAACTAGCGGGAGTGTTTTACGAGCAGTACTTC.

The CDR3 protein is CASRLQGNSKEKLFF. Written as DNA, the CDR3 is TGTGCCAGCAGGTTACAGGGAAACTCAAAGGAAAAACTGTTTTTT. V is TRBV6-1 and J is TRBJ1-4, with a tentative D call TRBD1 (6 bases). This CDR3 comprises 15 residues. Deletions cut 6 bases from V and 8 bases from J, with 19 bases between. Germline V CDR1 and CDR2: MNHNS, SASEGT.

The rearrangement links TRBV9 to TRBJ2-3, with TRBD2 matching over 11 bases. This CDR3 spans 15 amino acids. V trimming: 1 base; J trimming: 7 bases; junction bases outside the gene matches: 5. Germline V gene lookup returns CDR1 SGDLS and CDR2 YYNGEE. The CDR3 loop reads CASSVMTSGMYTQYF. CDR3 nucleotide sequence: TGTGCCAGCAGCGTAATGACTAGCGGGATGTATACGCAGTATTTT.

This chain joins TRBV2 and TRBJ2-3; 9 bases align to TRBD2. The CDR3 totals 17 residues. CDR1 and CDR2 (germline): SNHLY, FYNNEI. With V trimmed by 5 bases and J by 4 bases, 13 bases remained unmatched. The CDR3 protein is CASSRVSGRGFADTQYF. CDR3 in DNA: TGTGCCAGCAGTCGAGTTAGCGGGAGAGGTTTCGCAGATACGCAGTATTTT.

The chain has TRBV29-1 and TRBJ1-6; 7 bases map to TRBD1. The ends lost 8 bases at V and 7 bases at J; junction bases unmatched: 8. Per the germline V gene, CDR1 is SQVTM and CDR2 is ANQGSEA. This CDR3 is built from 13 residues. CDR3 loop: CSTKQDRNSPLHF. DNA of the CDR3: TGCAGCACCAAACAGGACAGGAATTCACCCCTCCACTTT. Filled out from reference TRBV29-1 and TRBJ1-6, the complete variable domain reads SAVISQKPSRDICQRGTSLTIQCQVDSQVTMMFWYRQQPGQSLTLIATANQGSEATYESGFVIDKFPISRPNLTFSTLTVSNMSPEDSSIYLCSTKQDRNSPLHFGNGTRLTVT.

The chain couples TRBV7-9 to TRBJ2-2; 12 nucleotides line up with TRBD2. The CDR3 sequence is 17 residues long. Germline trimming cut 6 bases from V and 7 bases from J; bases unmatched to any gene: 12. CDR1 and CDR2 (germline): SEHNR, FQNEAQ (reference sequence). In DNA form, the CDR3 reads TGTGCCAGCAGGAGACTAGCGGGAGAGCAGTGGGTCGGGGAGCTGTTTTTT. Amino acids: CASRRLAGEQWVGELFF.

This clone was detected only a few times. The chain is built from TRBV5-1 and TRBJ1-6, with 11 bases that match TRBD1. The germline V gene has CDR1 SGHRS and CDR2 YFSETQ. J lost 12 bases, V lost 5 bases, and 7 bases had no gene match. The CDR3 runs 14 residues. The CDR3 spells CASRPGTGGIPLHF. DNA of the CDR3: TGCGCCAGCAGGCCCGGGACAGGGGGGATACCCCTCCACTTT.

The chain carries TRBV5-1 and TRBJ2-7; 8 bases fit TRBD1. Trimming cost V 4 bases and J 3 bases; bases outside gene matches: 6. The V gene's germline CDR1 is SGHRS and CDR2 YFSETQ. The CDR3 has 14 amino acids. CDR3 loop: CASSLAGTGYEQYF. CDR3 DNA sequence: TGCGCCAGCAGCCTCGCCGGGACAGGCTACGAGCAGTACTTC.

The chain recombines TRBV5-1 with TRBJ2-7; D gene uncertain. Trimming stripped 2 bases from V and 5 bases from J, with 8 bases between. The CDR3 has 12 residues. Germline CDR1 SGHRS, CDR2 YFSETQ. In DNA, the CDR3 is TGCGCCAGCAGCTTTGCCCAGGACGAGCAGTACTTC. Amino acid sequence: CASSFAQDEQYF.

A single count supports this clone. This chain connects TRBV6-1 to TRBJ1-2; maybe TRBD1 (6 bases). The V end was cut by 4 bases, the J end by 4 bases, with 16 bases between. Germline CDR1 MNHNS, CDR2 SASEGT. The CDR3 extends over 15 amino acids. CDR3 sequence reads: CASSADRLGPYGYTF. DNA for the CDR3: TGTGCCAGCAGTGCAGACAGGCTGGGGCCCTATGGCTACACCTTC.

There are a few counts of this clone. The V and J genes are TRBV16 and TRBJ1-6, with 8 positions matching TRBD1. V was pared by 2 bases and J by 14 bases, with 11 bases of the junction left unmatched. Germline lookup yields CDR1 KGHSY and CDR2 FQNENV. This CDR3 has 15 amino acids. The CDR3 protein is CASSQGTGPGGSLHF. CDR3 bases: TGTGCCAGCAGCCAAGGGACAGGCCCCGGTGGATCCCTCCACTTT.

This clone showed up just once. The gene calls are TRBV6-6 and TRBJ2-7; 9 bases line up with TRBD1. Germline CDR1 reads MNHNY; CDR2 reads SVGAGI (reference sequence). After removal of 6 bases from V and 2 bases from J, the junction contained 8 bases not matched to a gene. The CDR3 has 15 residues. This CDR3 is CASSPRTGATYEQYF. The DNA for the CDR3 is TGTGCCAGCAGCCCTCGGACAGGGGCGACCTACGAGCAGTACTTC.

The chain carries TRBV28 and TRBJ1-2; D gene unclear. Trimming took off 10 bases at V and 0 bases at J, with 18 bases between the two ends. CDR3 length: 15 amino acids. Germline V gene sequence: CDR1 MDHEN, CDR2 SYDVKM. The CDR3 sequence: CATAFRMGANYGYTF. Here the CDR3 DNA reads TGTGCCACAGCCTTTAGAATGGGAGCTAACTATGGCTACACCTTC.

The chain employs TRBV19 and TRBJ1-1, with D perhaps TRBD1 (5 bases). Trimming removed 7 bases at V and 6 bases at J, with 18 bases between. CDR1 and CDR2 (germline): LNHDA, SQIVND (reference sequence). The CDR3 spans 14 residues. CDR3 in amino acids: CASNLGHRNAEAFF. The CDR3 coding sequence is TGTGCCAGTAACCTGGGGCACAGAAACGCTGAAGCTTTCTTT.

The V call is TRBV18, the J call TRBJ2-1, with TRBD2 matching over 7 bases. There are 14 residues in the CDR3. V lost 6 bases to trimming and J lost 5 bases; unmatched junction nucleotides: 7. Germline V CDR1 and CDR2: KGHSH, LQKENI. CDR3 loop: CASSLGGEDNEQFF. The CDR3 nucleotides read TGTGCCAGCTCTCTGGGAGGGGAAGACAATGAGCAGTTCTTC.

The genes are TRBV11-3 and TRBJ2-7; 12 bases are shared with TRBD1. The CDR3 has 15 amino acids. V gave up 3 bases and J gave up 4 bases; unmatched junction bases: 4. CDR1 is SGHNT, CDR2 YENEEA, per germline. The CDR3 nucleotides are TGTGCCAGCAGCTTTGGGACAGGGGGCGCGTACGAGCAGTACTTC. Its translation: CASSFGTGGAYEQYF.

The genes are TRBV6-5 and TRBJ1-2; D perhaps matches TRBD1 (5 bases). V was pared by 2 bases and J by 8 bases, with 12 bases between. Germline V gene data show CDR1 as MNHEY and CDR2 as SVGAGI. This CDR3 is built from 13 residues. CDR3 sequence reads: CASSYGAERGYTF. DNA for the CDR3: TGTGCCAGCAGTTACGGGGCAGAGAGAGGCTACACCTTC.

V is TRBV4-1 and J is TRBJ2-4; possibly TRBD2 for D (6 bases). In germline, CDR1 is MGHRA, CDR2 YSYEKL. The V gene lost 3 bases and the J gene lost 2 bases, with 17 bases spanning the gap. This CDR3 has 17 amino acids. The CDR3 spells CASSQGLAGRTKNIQYF. CDR3 bases: TGCGCCAGCAGCCAGGGCCTTGCGGGGCGTACCAAAAACATTCAGTACTTC.

In DNA form, the CDR3 reads TGTGCCAGTGGATCGGGGGGAACTAATGAAAAACTGTTTTTT. Translated: CASGSGGTNEKLFF. The chain combines TRBV19 with TRBJ1-4, with a possible D match to TRBD1 (5 bases). The CDR3 spans 14 residues. Trimming removed 8 bases from V and 1 base from J, with 11 bases in between. The germline V gene encodes CDR1 LNHDA and CDR2 SQIVND (reference sequence). Full variable domain (outside the CDR3, taken from reference TRBV19 and TRBJ1-4): DGGITQSPKYLFRKEGQNVTLSCEQNLNHDAMYWYRQDPGQGLRLIYYSQIVNDFQKGDIAEGYSVSREKKESFPLTVTSAQKNPTAFYLCASGSGGTNEKLFFGSGTQLSVL.

The chain carries TRBV11-2 and TRBJ1-5, with D unclear. The CDR3 has 12 amino acids. V lost 1 base and J lost 6, with 4 bases in between. The germline gives CDR1 SGHAT, CDR2 FQNNGV. The CDR3 protein is CASSLAGQPQHF. CDR3 in DNA: TGTGCCAGCAGCTTAGCGGGTCAGCCCCAGCATTTT. The whole variable domain, filled in from reference TRBV11-2 and TRBJ1-5, reads EAGVAQSPRYKIIEKRQSVAFWCNPISGHATLYWYQQILGQGPKLLIQFQNNGVVDDSQLPKDRFSAERLKGVDSTLKIQPAKLEDSAVYLCASSLAGQPQHFGDGTRLSIL.

There are a few counts of this clone. The chain links TRBV19 to TRBJ1-6; a weak D match, TRBD1 (6 bases). This CDR3 spans 13 amino acids. The germline gives CDR1 LNHDA, CDR2 SQIVND (reference sequence). V was trimmed by 8 bases and J by 14 bases, leaving 19 bases between them. The CDR3 DNA is TGTGCCAGTTCCAGGGACAACGGGGTGTCCCTCCACTTT. Translating it yields CASSRDNGVSLHF.

The table lists this clone with a count of one. J is TRBJ2-1 and V is TRBV5-1; TRBD2 is a possible D gene (5 bases). This CDR3 has 16 amino acids. V was cut by 2 bases and J by 0 bases, with 12 bases left in between. Germline V CDR1 and CDR2: SGHRS, YFSETQ. The CDR3 DNA follows: TGCGCCAGCAGCTTCCACACTAGTAGCTCCTACAATGAGCAGTTCTTC. Amino acid sequence: CASSFHTSSSYNEQFF.

This clone was seen a few times. The chain joins TRBV10-3 to TRBJ1-1, with 7 bases that match TRBD1. Germline V gene data show CDR1 as ENHRY and CDR2 as SYGVKD. The CDR3 spans 15 residues. J was trimmed by 1 base and V by 6 bases; bases with no gene match: 8. The CDR3 DNA follows: TGTGCCATCAGAGGCCGGGACAGCCAGAACACTGAAGCTTTCTTT. Protein product: CAIRGRDSQNTEAFF.

This chain links TRBV6-1 with TRBJ1-1; D gene uncertain. CDR1 is MNHNS and CDR2 is SASEGT in the germline V gene. The ends were cut back, 8 bases at V and 4 bases at J, with 14 bases in the middle. This CDR3 is 13 amino acids long. CDR3 sequence: CASLQVIGTEAFF. In nucleotides, the CDR3 is TGTGCCAGCCTGCAGGTGATAGGCACTGAAGCTTTCTTT.

Only a few counts were recorded for this clone. The rearrangement uses TRBV7-9 and TRBJ2-1, with 9 bases matching TRBD2. Unmatched junction bases numbered 9, after V lost 5 bases and J lost 7 bases. The CDR3 is 15 residues long. Germline CDR1 reads SEHNR; CDR2 reads FQNEAQ (reference sequence). The CDR3 reads CASSPQAGGSNEQFF. DNA of the CDR3: TGTGCCAGCAGCCCCCAGGCGGGAGGGTCGAATGAGCAGTTCTTC. Combining the CDR3 with reference TRBV7-9 and TRBJ2-1 gives the whole variable domain DTGVSQNPRHKITKRGQNVTFRCDPISEHNRLYWYRQTLGQGPEFLTYFQNEAQLEKSRLLSDRFSAERPKGSFSTLEIQRTEQGDSAMYLCASSPQAGGSNEQFFGPGTRLTVL.